Each of the 21 T cell receptor beta chains below was sequenced from the same sample in a study of T cell responses to AZD1222 COVID-19 vaccine. Measured with immunoSEQ multiplex PCR; TCRdb has only the in-frame clones, and not every one. The sample lists about 140,000 clones, roughly 92% seen once, with about 3.7% in the top ten. The sample consisted of peripheral blood, taken 28 days after the second AZD1222 dose. The receptor set was obtained from an adult who received the AZD1222 COVID-19 vaccine.

The rearrangement joins TRBV9 to TRBJ2-5, with TRBD2 as a possible D gene (6 bases). This CDR3 comprises 14 residues. V lost 2 bases and J lost 5, with 13 bases in between. CDR1 is SGDLS, CDR2 YYNGEE, per germline. CDR3 nucleotide sequence: TGTGCCAGCAGCGTCTCCGGGACTCGGGAGACCCAGTACTTC. This sequence encodes CASSVSGTRETQYF.

This rearrangement joins TRBV7-2 to TRBJ2-5, with unresolved D. The CDR3 is made up of 16 amino acids. Germline assignment: CDR1 SGHTA and CDR2 FQGNSA. V shed 2 bases and J shed 1 base, with 14 bases lying between them. CDR3 in amino acids: CASSLQSDLGQETQYF. For the CDR3, the DNA is TGTGCCAGCAGCTTACAATCGGATCTGGGCCAAGAGACCCAGTACTTC.

The chain combines TRBV3-1 (or the pseudogene TRBV3-2) with TRBJ2-4, with no clear D. V was clipped by 3 bases and J by 8 bases, with 14 bases between them. The germline V gene has CDR1 LGHDT and CDR2 YNNKEL (reference sequence). The CDR3 sequence is 14 residues long. The DNA of the CDR3 is TGTGCCAGCAGCCATGGTAGCAGGTTGGACATTCAGTACTTC. Amino acids: CASSHGSRLDIQYF.

The rearrangement joins TRBV5-6 to TRBJ2-7, with TRBD2 as a possible D gene (6 bases). CDR3 size: 15 residues. V was clipped by 3 bases and J by 8 bases, with 21 bases between them. Looked up from germline, CDR1 is SGHDT and CDR2 is YYEEEE. CDR3 loop: CASSSQSMSSDKQYF. In nucleotides, the CDR3 is TGTGCCAGCAGCTCCCAATCGATGTCTAGCGATAAGCAGTACTTC. Looking up the rest from reference TRBV5-6 and TRBJ2-7 gives the full variable domain: DAGVTQSPTHLIKTRGQQVTLRCSPKSGHDTVSWYQQALGQGPQFIFQYYEEEERQRGNFPDRFSGHQFPNYSSELNVNALLLGDSALYLCASSSQSMSSDKQYFGPGTRLTVT.

The gene calls are TRBV4-1 and TRBJ2-5; TRBD2 matches at 14 bases. This CDR3 is 17 amino acids long. The germline CDR1 and CDR2 sequences are MGHRA and YSYEKL. The trim removed 5 bases at V and 2 bases at J, leaving 7 bases unmatched. The CDR3: CASSLRLAGGWQETQYF. In DNA, the CDR3 is TGCGCCAGCAGCTTACGACTAGCGGGAGGGTGGCAAGAGACCCAGTACTTC.

The V call is TRBV3-1 (or the pseudogene TRBV3-2), the J call TRBJ1-2; D uncertain. CDR1 and CDR2 (germline): LGHDT, YNNKEL (reference sequence). CDR3 length: 14 amino acids. V lost 4 bases and J 3 bases, leaving 12 bases between the germline ends. The CDR3 sequence: CASSPPWGYYGYTF. In DNA, the CDR3 is TGTGCCAGCAGCCCTCCTTGGGGTTACTATGGCTACACCTTC.

This chain uses TRBV19 with TRBJ2-2; D may be TRBD1 or TRBD2 (5 bases each). Germline-derived CDR1 and CDR2 are LNHDA and SQIVND (reference sequence). Trimming took 3 bases from V and 5 from J, leaving 13 bases between them. This CDR3 contains 15 residues. This CDR3 reads CASSMTIGGTGELFF. CDR3 bases: TGTGCCAGTAGTATGACTATTGGGGGTACCGGGGAGCTGTTTTTT.

The genes are TRBV7-9 and TRBJ1-5; D may be TRBD1 (6 bases). The CDR3 contains 14 residues. CDR1 and CDR2 from the germline V gene are SEHNR and FQNEAQ (reference sequence). V lost 5 bases to trimming and J lost 5 bases, with 13 bases between them. The CDR3 loop is CASSGGGFYQPQHF. The CDR3 bases are TGTGCCAGCAGCGGGGGGGGCTTCTATCAGCCCCAGCATTTT.

The chain recombines TRBV5-1 with TRBJ1-1, with TRBD1 as a possible D gene (6 bases). The CDR3 contains 14 residues. Germline V gene sequence: CDR1 SGHRS, CDR2 YFSETQ. V lost 4 bases and J lost 6, with 16 bases in between. As DNA, the CDR3 is TGCGCCAGCAGCGCGGACAGATTGAGTGCTGAAGCTTTCTTT. Translation gives CASSADRLSAEAFF.

This clone was seen once. V and J are TRBV6-1 and TRBJ1-5; no clear D. The CDR3 spans 17 residues. From germline, CDR1 is MNHNS and CDR2 SASEGT. V lost 3 bases, J lost 1 base, and 16 bases lay in between. The CDR3 nucleotides are TGTGCCAGCAGTGACCCCGTGACTTTAGGGAGCAATCAGCCCCAGCATTTT. Translating gives CASSDPVTLGSNQPQHF.

About this clone itself: In the same sample, other DNA sequences code for this CDR3. The rearrangement uses TRBV5-6 and TRBJ2-7; 8 bases fit TRBD1. Germline V gene sequence: CDR1 SGHDT, CDR2 YYEEEE. The CDR3 spans 14 residues. V lost 1 base to trimming and J lost 4 bases; unmatched junction nucleotides: 4. The CDR3 region is CASSLRQGAYEQYF. CDR3 bases: TGTGCCAGCAGCTTGAGGCAGGGGGCATACGAGCAGTACTTC.

V is TRBV19 and J is TRBJ2-7; D gene uncertain. The CDR3 has 12 residues. Trimming left V 5 bases short and J 6 bases short, with 11 bases between. Germline CDR1 reads LNHDA; CDR2 reads SQIVND (reference sequence). CDR3 region: CASSWPGSEQYF. For the CDR3, the DNA is TGTGCCAGTAGTTGGCCCGGGTCCGAGCAGTACTTC.

The chain is built from TRBV9 and TRBJ2-1, with D possibly being TRBD1 or TRBD2 (5 bases each). CDR1 is SGDLS, CDR2 YYNGEE, per germline. Trimming took off 0 bases at V and 8 bases at J, with 15 bases between the two ends. This CDR3 is built from 15 residues. The CDR3 here is CASSVVGAGAHEQFF. CDR3 coding DNA: TGTGCCAGCAGCGTAGTGGGTGCCGGGGCCCATGAGCAGTTCTTC.

This clone was counted a single time. The rearrangement links TRBV5-1 to TRBJ1-5; maybe TRBD1 (5 bases). V lost 4 bases and J 5 bases, leaving 13 bases between the germline ends. The germline V gene has CDR1 SGHRS and CDR2 YFSETQ. The CDR3 runs to 14 residues. The CDR3 sequence is CASSLGQDHQPQHF. The CDR3 coding sequence is TGCGCCAGCAGCCTCGGACAAGATCATCAGCCCCAGCATTTT.

V is TRBV6-1 and J is TRBJ2-4; D is unclear. Trimming shortened V by 2 bases and J by 5 bases, and 4 bases separated the two germline ends. The CDR3 is 12 residues long. CDR1 and CDR2 (germline): MNHNS, SASEGT. The DNA of the CDR3 is TGTGCCAGCAGTGAATCAGAAAACATTCAGTACTTC. It is translated as CASSESENIQYF.

This clone was seen only once. J is TRBJ2-3 and V is TRBV11-2; 7 bases agree with TRBD2. J was trimmed by 3 bases and V by 2 bases; bases with no gene match: 8. CDR1 is SGHAT, CDR2 FQNNGV, per germline. This CDR3 has 16 amino acids. CDR3 protein: CASSLLIAGGTDTQYF. In DNA form, the CDR3 reads TGTGCCAGCAGCTTACTAATAGCGGGTGGTACAGATACGCAGTATTTT. Supplemented by reference TRBV11-2 and TRBJ2-3, the full variable domain reads EAGVAQSPRYKIIEKRQSVAFWCNPISGHATLYWYQQILGQGPKLLIQFQNNGVVDDSQLPKDRFSAERLKGVDSTLKIQPAKLEDSAVYLCASSLLIAGGTDTQYFGPGTRLTVL.

The chain carries TRBV29-1 and TRBJ1-6, with D uncertain. V shed 5 bases and J shed 1 base, with 6 bases lying between them. The CDR3 contains 13 residues. Germline CDR1 and CDR2: SQVTM and ANQGSEA. CDR3 nucleotide sequence: TGCAGCGTTCGTCAATCCTATAATTCACCCCTCCACTTT. This encodes CSVRQSYNSPLHF.

The rearrangement joins TRBV3-1 (or the pseudogene TRBV3-2) to TRBJ1-2; TRBD1 aligns across 7 bases. In germline, CDR1 is LGHDT, CDR2 YNNKEL (reference sequence). V gave up 3 bases and J gave up 3 bases; unmatched junction bases: 1. The CDR3 has 13 amino acids. The CDR3 is CASSHTGDYGYTF. The CDR3 DNA reads TGTGCCAGCAGCCATACAGGGGACTATGGCTACACCTTC.

The J gene is TRBJ2-1, the V gene TRBV28; D perhaps matches TRBD1 (5 bases). With 3 bases removed from V and 5 bases from J, the gap between germline ends came to 17 bases. Looked up from germline, CDR1 is MDHEN and CDR2 is SYDVKM. This CDR3 has 16 amino acids. The chain's CDR3 is CASSFGADVGNNEQFF. The CDR3 DNA reads as TGTGCCAGCAGTTTTGGGGCCGACGTTGGTAACAATGAGCAGTTCTTC. Using reference TRBV28 and TRBJ2-1 for the parts outside the CDR3, the full variable domain is DVKVTQSSRYLVKRTGEKVFLECVQDMDHENMFWYRQDPGLGLRLIYFSYDVKMKEKGDIPEGYSVSREKKERFSLILESASTNQTSMYLCASSFGADVGNNEQFFGPGTRLTVL.

The V call is TRBV27, the J call TRBJ2-1; TRBD2 matches at 8 bases. The V segment lost 2 bases and the J segment 6 bases; nucleotides outside the gene matches: 12. Germline CDR1 MNHEY, CDR2 SMNVEV (reference sequence). CDR3 length equals 17 residues. The CDR3 sequence is CASSLIYNLREGNEQFF. DNA of the CDR3: TGTGCCAGCAGTTTAATATATAATTTACGGGAGGGCAATGAGCAGTTCTTC.

The chain combines TRBV18 with TRBJ1-1; the D is unclear. Trimming stripped 3 bases from V and 1 base from J, with 12 bases between. Germline V gene lookup returns CDR1 KGHSH and CDR2 LQKENI. The CDR3 is made up of 15 amino acids. The CDR3 nucleotides read TGTGCCAGCTCACCGCTAACGTCAGGGAACACTGAAGCTTTCTTT. As protein: CASSPLTSGNTEAFF.